This passage covers 30 T cell receptor beta chains from one sample sequenced in a study of early T cells in non-severe SARS-CoV-2 infection. MiXCR, run by TCRdb on the 5' RACE reads, gives a single entry per CDR3 protein. This sample has under 65,000 distinct CDR3 sequences, with 9.5% to 15% found just once. The specimen was whole blood. These receptors all stem from an adult who was a healthcare worker with PCR-confirmed SARS-CoV-2 infection or an uninfected control (not recorded which).

This clonotype was seen repeatedly, ten times or more. The CDR3 bases are TGTGCCAGCACCTCCGGGCCAAACAATGAGCAGTTCTTC. This encodes CASTSGPNNEQFF. This rearrangement joins TRBV28 to TRBJ2-1; D unclear. The V end lost 7 bases, the J end lost 5 bases, and 12 bases lay between the germline ends. The germline gives CDR1 MDHEN, CDR2 SYDVKM. The CDR3 is made up of 13 amino acids. The whole variable domain, remainder taken from reference TRBV28 and TRBJ2-1, is DVKVTQSSRYLVKRTGEKVFLECVQDMDHENMFWYRQDPGLGLRLIYFSYDVKMKEKGDIPEGYSVSREKKERFSLILESASTNQTSMYLCASTSGPNNEQFFGPGTRLTVL.

This clonotype was picked up many times. The CDR3 coding sequence is TGTGCCAGCCGGGACTACTACAATGAGCAGTTCTTC. Translated, it gives CASRDYYNEQFF. This rearrangement joins TRBV19 to TRBJ2-1; 7 nucleotides line up with TRBD2. Germline assignment: CDR1 LNHDA and CDR2 SQIVND (reference sequence). The CDR3 loop spans 12 amino acids. V gave up 9 bases and J gave up 3 bases; unmatched junction bases: 2.

This clonotype was seen ten or more times. The chain combines TRBV4-1 with TRBJ2-2; no clear D. Trimming pared 0 bases from V and 11 bases from J, leaving 4 bases between. From germline, CDR1 is MGHRA and CDR2 YSYEKL. The CDR3 has 11 amino acids. The CDR3 DNA is TGCGCCAGCAGCCAAGATTTCGAGCTGTTTTTT. This encodes CASSQDFELFF.

There are a few counts of this clonotype. The CDR3 coding sequence is TGTGCCAGCAGCTTGGCGAGCCGAGCCTCTGGAAACACCATATATTTT. Translating it yields CASSLASRASGNTIYF. The gene calls are TRBV5-5 and TRBJ1-3; no reliable D call. V was cut by 0 bases and J by 0 bases, with 10 bases left in between. Germline CDR1 reads SGHKS; CDR2 reads YYEKEE (reference sequence). This CDR3 comprises 16 residues. The full variable domain, rest sourced from reference TRBV5-5 and TRBJ1-3, is DAGVTQSPTHLIKTRGQQVTLRCSPISGHKSVSWYQQVLGQGPQFIFQYYEKEERGRGNFPDRFSARQFPNYSSELNVNALLLGDSALYLCASSLASRASGNTIYFGEGSWLTVV.

This clonotype was counted between two and nine times. The V and J genes are TRBV20-1 and TRBJ2-1, with 8 bases aligning to TRBD2. This CDR3 is built from 12 residues. Germline-derived CDR1 and CDR2 are DFQATT and SNEGSKA (reference sequence). Trimming took 4 bases from V and 8 from J; bases not matched to a gene: 4. CDR3 loop: CSATEAGDEQFF. The CDR3 DNA sequence: TGCAGTGCTACTGAAGCGGGAGATGAGCAGTTCTTC.

This clonotype was observed a few times. V is TRBV4-2 and J is TRBJ2-1; the match to TRBD2 covers 14 bases. This CDR3 contains 17 residues. Germline values: CDR1 LGHNA, CDR2 YNFKEQ. V lost 3 bases and J lost 3; bases outside the gene matches: 4. CDR3 in DNA: TGTGCCAGCAGCCACGGGACTAGCGGGAGCGTCTACAATGAGCAGTTCTTC. This encodes CASSHGTSGSVYNEQFF.

This clonotype was seen many times. This chain links TRBV7-8 with TRBJ2-1; 12 nucleotides agree with TRBD2. The CDR3 is made up of 17 amino acids. CDR1 is SGHVS and CDR2 is FQNEAQ in the germline V gene. Trimming cost V 3 bases and J 4 bases; bases outside gene matches: 7. CDR3 region: CASSLRTSGTTYNEQFF. The CDR3, as DNA: TGTGCCAGCAGCTTGCGGACTAGCGGGACAACTTACAATGAGCAGTTCTTC.

The gene calls are TRBV7-9 and TRBJ2-7; a possible D gene is TRBD1 (6 bases). The CDR3 extends over 14 amino acids. V gave up 5 bases and J gave up 6 bases, with 17 bases separating them. Per germline, CDR1 SEHNR and CDR2 FQNEAQ (reference sequence). Here the CDR3 reads CASSRGGPGAEQYF. CDR3 DNA sequence: TGTGCCAGCAGCCGAGGGGGACCCGGGGCCGAGCAGTACTTC.

This clonotype has just a few counts. The gene calls are TRBV7-9 and TRBJ2-3; possible D gene TRBD1, 6 bases. Looked up from germline, CDR1 is SEHNR and CDR2 is FQNEAQ (reference sequence). V lost 5 bases, J lost 3 bases, and 15 bases lay in between. The CDR3 loop spans 15 amino acids. CDR3 region: CASSPLGRGTDTQYF. The CDR3 nucleotides are TGTGCCAGCAGCCCTCTGGGCAGGGGTACAGATACGCAGTATTTT.

This clonotype was found many times. The chain has TRBV7-6 and TRBJ1-1; 8 nucleotides match TRBD1. The V gene end was trimmed by 4 bases and the J gene end by 5 bases; junction bases not matched to a gene: 9. The CDR3 is 15 residues long. Germline CDR1 SGHVS, CDR2 FNYEAQ. DNA of the CDR3: TGTGCCAGCAGCTATGGGACAGGTGAGGGGACTGAAGCTTTCTTT. This sequence encodes CASSYGTGEGTEAFF.

The CDR3 coding sequence is TGTGCCAGCAGTTTGGTATTGGATAATTCACCCCTCCACTTT. This translates into CASSLVLDNSPLHF. The chain links TRBV28 to TRBJ1-6; D is unresolved. Trimming shortened V by 3 bases and J by 5 bases, and 8 bases separated the two germline ends. The CDR3 covers 14 residues. CDR1 MDHEN and CDR2 SYDVKM come from the germline V gene.

Sample share makes this clonotype medium-sized. The chain combines TRBV28 with TRBJ2-3; D might be TRBD2 (8 bases). From germline, CDR1 is MDHEN and CDR2 SYDVKM. With 6 bases removed from V and 2 bases from J, the gap between germline ends came to 24 bases. The CDR3 totals 18 residues. CDR3 region: CASSQDRDGSGNTDTQYF. DNA for the CDR3: TGTGCCAGCAGCCAAGACAGGGATGGTAGCGGGAACACAGATACGCAGTATTTT.

This clonotype was found a few times. The V call is TRBV29-1, the J call TRBJ2-5; 10 nucleotides match TRBD1. This CDR3 is 13 amino acids long. The ends lost 6 bases at V and 7 bases at J; junction bases unmatched: 8. The germline V gene encodes CDR1 SQVTM and CDR2 ANQGSEA. The CDR3, as DNA: TGCAGCGTACCCGGGACAGGGGATGGGACCCAGTACTTC. Translating gives CSVPGTGDGTQYF.

In its sample, this clonotype was seen a few times. The J gene is TRBJ2-5, the V gene TRBV14; 7 positions match TRBD1. J gave up 1 base and V 5 bases, and 10 bases lay outside the gene matches. Looked up from germline, CDR1 is SGHDN and CDR2 is FVKESK. The CDR3 loop spans 16 amino acids. In nucleotides, the CDR3 is TGTGCCAGCAGCTACACAGGGGCTGGCTCCCAAGAGACCCAGTACTTC. This encodes CASSYTGAGSQETQYF.

The rearrangement links TRBV5-1 to TRBJ2-1; tentatively, D is TRBD1 or TRBD2 (7 bases each). CDR1 and CDR2 (germline): SGHRS, YFSETQ. The germline V and J ends were trimmed by 4 bases and 0 bases, with 14 bases remaining between them. The CDR3 spans 16 residues. The CDR3 coding sequence is TGCGCCAGCAGCCCGGAGCGGGACAGCTCCTACAATGAGCAGTTCTTC. Its protein product is CASSPERDSSYNEQFF. Filled out from reference TRBV5-1 and TRBJ2-1, the complete variable domain reads KAGVTQTPRYLIKTRGQQVTLSCSPISGHRSVSWYQQTPGQGLQFLFEYFSETQRNKGNFPGRFSGRQFSNSRSEMNVSTLELGDSALYLCASSPERDSSYNEQFFGPGTRLTVL.

This chain uses TRBV12-3 or TRBV12-4 with TRBJ1-6; 8 bases agree with TRBD1. This CDR3 is built from 14 residues. V dropped 4 bases and J dropped 9; count of bases not matched to a gene: 5. The CDR3: CASSSPGGSSPLHF. DNA for the CDR3: TGTGCCAGCAGTTCACCAGGGGGCAGTTCACCCCTCCACTTT.

A few counts support this clonotype. The chain is built from TRBV12-3 or TRBV12-4 and TRBJ2-1; D gene uncertain. This CDR3 contains 15 residues. Trimming removed 5 bases from V and 4 bases from J, with 15 bases in between. The CDR3 loop is CASSPTSRRYNEQFF. CDR3 nucleotides: TGTGCCAGCAGTCCGACATCAAGGAGATACAATGAGCAGTTCTTC.

There are many counts of this clonotype. The chain is built from TRBV20-1 and TRBJ2-1, with a tentative D call TRBD2 (5 bases). Deletions cut 6 bases from V and 9 bases from J, with 27 bases between. This CDR3 spans 16 amino acids. Germline CDR1 reads DFQATT; CDR2 reads SNEGSKA (reference sequence). The CDR3 protein is CSAKPLISVEWGEQFF. The CDR3 DNA reads as TGCAGTGCCAAACCTCTGATTAGCGTCGAGTGGGGTGAGCAGTTCTTC.

CDR3 DNA: TGTGCTAGTGCCCTGGGACAAGTAAACACCGGGGAGCTGTTTTTT. Residues: CASALGQVNTGELFF. The chain carries TRBV12-5 and TRBJ2-2; a weak D match, TRBD1 (6 bases). This CDR3 has 15 residues. V lost 7 bases and J 2 bases, leaving 14 bases between the germline ends. Germline V lookup: CDR1 LGHNT, CDR2 FRNRAP.

This clonotype came up many times. The chain recombines TRBV18 with TRBJ2-3, with D unclear. CDR1 and CDR2 (germline): KGHSH, LQKENI. Trimming removed 1 base from V and 1 base from J, with 3 bases in between. The CDR3 loop spans 13 amino acids. DNA of the CDR3: TGTGCCAGCTCACCACAGCGCACAGATACGCAGTATTTT. Translated: CASSPQRTDTQYF.

The V and J genes are TRBV12-3 or TRBV12-4 and TRBJ2-5; possibly TRBD1 or TRBD2 for D (7 bases each). CDR3 size: 14 residues. Trimming shortened V by 6 bases and J by 2 bases, and 13 bases separated the two germline ends. This CDR3 is CASRLRGGQETQYF. DNA for the CDR3: TGTGCCAGCAGACTCAGGGGGGGGCAAGAGACCCAGTACTTC.

This clonotype was observed at least ten times. The rearrangement uses TRBV12-3 or TRBV12-4 and TRBJ1-1; the D gene is possibly TRBD1 (5 bases). V lost 7 bases and J 1 base, leaving 10 bases between the germline ends. The CDR3 loop spans 13 amino acids. The CDR3 coding sequence is TGTGCCAGCATGGGCAGGGAGAACACTGAAGCTTTCTTT. Translating gives CASMGRENTEAFF.

The V call is TRBV30, the J call TRBJ2-2; 11 positions agree with TRBD2. Germline CDR1 is GTSNPN and CDR2 is SVGIG (reference sequence). The V segment lost 2 bases and the J segment 1 base; nucleotides outside the gene matches: 3. CDR3 length equals 16 residues. CDR3 region: CAWSSGTSGNTGELFF. DNA of the CDR3: TGTGCCTGGAGTTCCGGGACTAGCGGGAACACCGGGGAGCTGTTTTTT.

DNA of the CDR3: TGTGCCAGCAAAAAGGACAGTGCTGAAAGCACAGATACGCAGTATTTT. Protein: CASKKDSAESTDTQYF. The rearrangement links TRBV27 to TRBJ2-3; D possibly corresponds to TRBD1 (6 bases). V was cut by 7 bases and J by 0 bases, with 17 bases left in between. The CDR3 length is 16 residues. Germline CDR1 is MNHEY and CDR2 is SMNVEV (reference sequence).

There are many counts of this clonotype. V usage is TRBV20-1 and J usage is TRBJ2-2, with 9 nucleotides matching TRBD2. The CDR3 extends over 14 amino acids. Germline V gene sequence: CDR1 DFQATT, CDR2 SNEGSKA (reference sequence). With 3 bases clipped from V and 4 bases from J, the junction kept 3 bases outside the gene matches. The CDR3 DNA follows: TGCAGTGCTAGGGAGACTAGCGGCACCGGGGAGCTGTTTTTT. Its translation: CSARETSGTGELFF.

This clonotype was counted ten times or more. This chain connects TRBV11-3 to TRBJ2-3, with unresolved D. The CDR3 loop spans 14 amino acids. V dropped 4 bases and J dropped 4 bases, with 12 bases sitting between them. CDR1 and CDR2 (germline): SGHNT, YENEEA. CDR3 in DNA: TGTGCCAGCAGCTCCCACCAGCGAGCAGATACGCAGTATTTT. Encoded protein: CASSSHQRADTQYF.

This clonotype was counted a few times. V and J are TRBV7-9 and TRBJ1-1, with D possibly TRBD1 on 5 matching bases. The V gene's germline CDR1 is SEHNR and CDR2 FQNEAQ (reference sequence). Trimming left V 5 bases short and J 0 bases short, with 7 bases between. The CDR3 has 13 amino acids. CDR3 sequence (DNA): TGTGCCAGCAGCCGGACAATGAACACTGAAGCTTTCTTT. Translation: CASSRTMNTEAFF.

The V call is TRBV6-4, the J call TRBJ2-7; 7 positions match TRBD2. Germline V gene data show CDR1 as MRHNA and CDR2 as SNTAGT. CDR3 size: 16 residues. The ends lost 3 bases at V and 6 bases at J; junction bases unmatched: 14. The CDR3, as DNA: TGTGCCAGCAGTGAAGGGCGAAGAAAGGGAGGGCGCGAGCAGTACTTC. Its protein is CASSEGRRKGGREQYF.

The J gene is TRBJ2-2, the V gene TRBV7-3, with a weak D call TRBD1 (5 bases). Trimming removed 2 bases at V and 1 base at J, with 11 bases between. Germline values: CDR1 SGHTA, CDR2 FQGTGA. CDR3 length: 16 residues. CDR3 coding DNA: TGTGCCAGCAGCTTATCAGTAACAGGGAACACCGGGGAGCTGTTTTTT. Encoded protein: CASSLSVTGNTGELFF. Full variable domain (rest looked up from reference TRBV7-3 and TRBJ2-2): GAGVSQTPSNKVTEKGKYVELRCDPISGHTALYWYRQSLGQGPEFLIYFQGTGAADDSGLPNDRFFAVRPEGSVSTLKIQRTERGDSAVYLCASSLSVTGNTGELFFGEGSRLTVL.

The chain is built from TRBV3-1 and TRBJ2-1, with 9 bases aligning to TRBD1. V was clipped by 2 bases and J by 7 bases; unmatched bases: 3. This CDR3 has 14 residues. Germline V gives CDR1 LGHDT, CDR2 YNNKEL (reference sequence). CDR3 in DNA: TGTGCCAGCAGCCAAAGGGACAGGGCAAATGAGCAGTTCTTC. This sequence encodes CASSQRDRANEQFF.